This T cell receptor beta chain was sequenced for a study of cytomegalovirus exposure and HLA in healthy donors. PCR was performed using 60 Vbeta and 13 Jbeta primers. The assay was immunoSEQ multiplex PCR, and TCRdb's table has in-frame clones only and misses some. The table includes 200,000 or so clones, around 83% detected once. The CDR3 spans 14 residues. Germline V gene data show CDR1 as SGDLS and CDR2 as YYNGEE. V was trimmed by 4 bases and J by 7 bases, leaving 14 bases between them. This clone has more than one count but fewer than ten. The receptor's source is a woman aged 45-65 years in good health and CMV-seropositive. This sequence joins TRBV9 and TRBJ2-2; D is perhaps TRBD2 (5 bases). The sample taken for sequencing was PBMCs. CDR3 DNA: TGTGCCAGCAGCCCCCAAATGGGAGACGGGGAGCTGTTTTTT. Translated: CASSPQMGDGELFF. Together with reference TRBV9 and TRBJ2-2, the CDR3 gives the full variable domain: DSGVTQTPKHLITATGQRVTLRCSPRSGDLSVYWYQQSLDQGLQFLIQYYNGEERAKGNILERFSAQQFPDLHSELNLSSLELGDSALYFCASSPQMGDGELFFGEGSRLTVL.